This TCR beta chain was sequenced in a study of T-cell reconstitution after alpha-beta-depleted transplantation in children. As it was prepared, the TCRbeta library received unique molecular identifiers. TCRdb redid the calling of the PCR reads with MiXCR, one entry per CDR3 protein. The data show approximately 800,000 distinct CDR3 sequences, with about 15% seen just once and just under 5% held by the top ten. The V and J ends lost 0 bases and 2 bases respectively, with 14 bases between them. This CDR3 has 17 amino acids. Germline V lookup: CDR1 LNHNV, CDR2 YYDKDF (reference sequence). Of note for this clonotype: Its antigen is currently unknown.

Study-wide points: From newly produced T cells came most of the T-cell counts and diversity one year after transplant. Alpha-beta T cells present about two months after transplant were reported to originate from several hundred expanded graft clones. Surviving recipient T cells and thymic progenitors underlay high day-60 TCRbeta diversity in some patients.

Sequencing was performed on PBMCs, mostly from graft donor cells, taken 360 days after TCRalphabeta/CD19-depleted stem cell transplant. The chain couples TRBV15 to TRBJ2-1; tentative D call: TRBD2 (7 bases). The TCR sequence derives from a male patient younger than 18 who had a stem cell transplant for acute lymphoblastic leukemia, so the T cells may come from the graft donor. The CDR3 reads CATSRDRGGEAYNEQFF. DNA for the CDR3: TGTGCCACCAGCAGAGATCGAGGGGGGGAGGCCTACAATGAGCAGTTCTTC.